The clone carrying this T cell receptor (beta chain) was observed a handful of times. Its specificity is unknown. This specimen belongs to a study of cytomegalovirus exposure and HLA in healthy donors. Study background: The study placed less than 90% of its approximately 360 genotyped donors in the Caucasian-associated ancestry cluster. Study conclusions and caveats: As was reported, the HLA-A and HLA-B alleles of most subjects were accurately predicted from TCR beta sequences. Researchers counted around 160 TCR beta chains as cytomegalovirus-associated.

The CDR3 covers 16 residues. J gave up 2 bases and V 4 bases, and 9 bases lay outside the gene matches. Germline lookup yields CDR1 SGHDT and CDR2 YYEEEE. Amplification used 60 Vbeta primers and 13 Jbeta primers. Under the authors' procedure: Per a later analysis, the number of unique TCR beta chains was 75 million to 90 million, of which about 11 million were shared. Assay: immunoSEQ multiplex PCR; the TCRdb copy retains only in-frame clones and omits some. The V and J calls and the clone size are those of that table, but D and trimming were determined from the DNA. The sample yields roughly 110,000 clones, about two thirds seen once.

The sequence derives from a female donor in good health and CMV-seronegative. The source material was PBMCs. The chain carries TRBV5-6 and TRBJ2-5; 9 bases match TRBD2. The CDR3 nucleotides read TGTGCCAGCAGCCCCATGGTAGCGGGAGTTCAAGAGACCCAGTACTTC. Its translation is CASSPMVAGVQETQYF.